This entry is about one TCR beta chain. Investigators performed immunoSEQ version v3.0 at survey level. Assay used: immunoSEQ multiplex PCR; TCRdb lists only in-frame clones, some missing. The sample includes more than 20,000 clones, roughly 80% of them seen just once. This record belongs to a study of long-term antiretroviral therapy in people with HIV. The germline V gene encodes CDR1 WSHSY and CDR2 SAAADI. Germline trimming cut 6 bases from V and 2 bases from J; bases unmatched to any gene: 7. The length of the CDR3 is 16 residues. Here the sequenced sample was unsorted PBMCs, taken 0.4 years after starting antiretroviral therapy. The sequence came from a man between 50 and 59 years old with HIV. The V call is TRBV10-2, the J call TRBJ1-6; 7 positions agree with TRBD1. The chain's CDR3 is CASRDRGTAYNSPLHF. The CDR3 DNA follows: TGCGCCAGCAGAGATCGGGGGACAGCCTATAATTCACCCCTCCACTTT.